This T cell receptor beta chain comes out of a study of a mutant IDH1 vaccine in newly diagnosed glioma. Overall study context: Previous care, which was radiotherapy, temozolomide, or both, most often involved both.

As regards this clone: Its antigen remains unidentified.

Time point reported: baseline, week 1 (first vaccination visit). The treatment here: pre-vaccination baseline after standard-of-care therapy. Donor diagnoses consisted of new WHO grade 3 or 4 IDH1-mutant, ATRX-lost astrocytomas. Sequenced by immunoSEQ multiplex PCR; TCRdb stores in-frame clones only, minus some. The table records approximately 88,000 clones, around 80% of them present only once. CDR3 size: 14 residues. Trimming stripped 5 bases from V and 5 bases from J, with 10 bases between. CDR1 SGHDN and CDR2 FVKESK come from the germline V gene. General observations from the study: The authors found pseudoprogression apparently unrelated to changes in top peripheral T cell clonotypes. Immune responses arising from the vaccine appeared in about 93% of patients.

The material sequenced was PBMCs, taken from a glioma patient treated with radiotherapy, temozolomide or both. This receptor was obtained from a man aged 40-49 years with glioma. The chain has TRBV14 and TRBJ1-6; D is undetermined. Written as DNA, the CDR3 is TGTGCCAGCAGCAGGGATTTCGATAATTCACCCCTCCACTTT. Residues: CASSRDFDNSPLHF.